This TCR beta chain is from a study of beta chain features in type 1 diabetes. Study-level points and caveats: More deletions and fewer insertions at VDJ junctions were found in patients with type 1 diabetes. Any HLA type influence on TCRB rearrangement was left unresolved here.

Per germline, CDR1 MNHEY and CDR2 SMNVEV (reference sequence). Trimming left V 10 bases short and J 0 bases short, with 16 bases between. The CDR3 has 15 amino acids. Sampling consisted of one heparinised blood draw per donor, averaging around 100 mL. In all sorted populations, purity surpassed 98%. The sequenced template was cDNA made from the entire isolated RNA. The table came from immunoSEQ multiplex PCR; TCRdb's copy has only in-frame clones and leaves some out. The sample lists 810,000 or so clones, about 17% occurring once. Points on this clone: Its target is unknown.

This sequence was found in a woman in her late teens or twenties in good health. The V gene is TRBV27, the J gene TRBJ2-1; D is perhaps TRBD2 (5 bases). The sample consisted of naive CD4+ T cells from blood. Here the CDR3 reads CAIKKRSSSYNEQFF. The CDR3 nucleotides read TGTGCCATCAAGAAGCGGAGTAGCTCCTACAATGAGCAGTTCTTC.